A single sample gave rise to the 12 T cell receptor beta chains below, sequenced in a study of cytomegalovirus exposure and HLA in healthy donors. Vbeta (60) and Jbeta (13) primers were used in the PCR. Repertoires were generated with immunoSEQ multiplex PCR, while TCRdb's copy carries only in-frame clones and drops some. The sample has more than 95,000 clones, 60% to 80% seen once; the top ten hold 4.9%. Sequencing was carried out using PBMCs. These receptor sequences come from a man aged 45 to 65 in good health and CMV-seropositive.

The chain employs TRBV6-1 and TRBJ2-7, with TRBD1 matching over 9 bases. The CDR3 is 15 residues long. The J segment lost 4 bases and the V segment lost 6 bases, leaving 10 bases of the junction unmatched. Germline values: CDR1 MNHNS, CDR2 SASEGT. The CDR3 reads CASRTGTGNQYEQYF. CDR3 DNA sequence: TGTGCCAGCAGGACCGGGACAGGGAACCAATACGAGCAGTACTTC.

The rearrangement links TRBV20-1 to TRBJ2-5; D gene unclear. The CDR3 length is 11 residues. Germline CDR1 is DFQATT and CDR2 is SNEGSKA (reference sequence). Trimming left V 2 bases short and J 3 bases short, with 4 bases between. In DNA, the CDR3 is TGCAGTGCTAGACCGGAAGAGACCCAGTACTTC. Its translation: CSARPEETQYF.

The chain joins TRBV4-1 to TRBJ2-3, with D hard to call. V lost 4 bases and J lost 4, with 9 bases in between. The CDR3 sequence is 13 residues long. Germline assignment: CDR1 MGHRA and CDR2 YSYEKL. Here the CDR3 DNA reads TGCGCCAGCAGCCTCATAGATCCAGATACGCAGTATTTT. Amino acid sequence: CASSLIDPDTQYF.

The gene calls are TRBV19 and TRBJ1-1; weak D call: TRBD1 (6 bases). The CDR3 is 18 residues long. Trimming took 5 bases from V and 1 from J, leaving 23 bases between them. Germline V gene sequence: CDR1 LNHDA, CDR2 SQIVND (reference sequence). CDR3 DNA: TGTGCCAGTAGTCTCCGCCCCGGGGGGGGCCGGGGGAACACTGAAGCTTTCTTT. This gives the protein CASSLRPGGGRGNTEAFF.

This chain connects TRBV2 to TRBJ1-3; the match to TRBD1 covers 8 bases. The CDR3 extends over 14 amino acids. The trim removed 8 bases at V and 0 bases at J, leaving 3 bases unmatched. Germline V gene data show CDR1 as SNHLY and CDR2 as FYNNEI. The CDR3 region is CASRDRPSGNTIYF. The DNA for the CDR3 is TGTGCCAGCCGGGACAGGCCCTCTGGAAACACCATATATTTT.

The chain recombines TRBV28 with TRBJ1-2, with D tentatively TRBD1 (6 bases). The CDR3 has 15 residues. CDR1 is MDHEN and CDR2 is SYDVKM in the germline V gene. The ends were cut back, 7 bases at V and 4 bases at J, with 19 bases in the middle. The CDR3 spells CASTTEGRGFYGYTF. Written as DNA, the CDR3 is TGTGCCAGCACCACCGAGGGCAGGGGTTTCTATGGCTACACCTTC.

This chain connects TRBV5-1 to TRBJ2-5; 9 bases map to TRBD2. Germline lookup yields CDR1 SGHRS and CDR2 YFSETQ. The V segment lost 5 bases and the J segment 2 bases; nucleotides outside the gene matches: 7. This CDR3 contains 15 residues. The CDR3 nucleotides read TGCGCCAGCAGAGAGCGGGGGGCCGAACAAGAGACCCAGTACTTC. Translation: CASRERGAEQETQYF.

The chain uses TRBV30 and TRBJ2-2; D not resolved. V lost 2 bases and J lost 7, with 17 bases in between. In germline, CDR1 is GTSNPN, CDR2 SVGIG (reference sequence). The CDR3 sequence is 15 residues long. Written as DNA, the CDR3 is TGTGCCTGGAGTTCCCAACCCAAATACAGCGGGGAGCTGTTTTTT. Protein sequence: CAWSSQPKYSGELFF. The variable domain in full, with the rest retrieved from reference TRBV30 and TRBJ2-2, is SQTIHQWPATLVQPVGSPLSLECTVEGTSNPNLYWYRQAAGRGLQLLFYSVGIGQISSEVPQNLSASRPQDRQFILSSKKLLLSDSGFYLCAWSSQPKYSGELFFGEGSRLTVL.

As to this clone: The junction differs from germline at one of its ends, possibly a read error. The chain has TRBV30 and TRBJ1-1; D gene uncertain. CDR3 length: 11 residues. Germline V lookup: CDR1 GTSNPN, CDR2 SVGIG (reference sequence). Here the CDR3 reads CAWSVPVGVYF. For the CDR3, the DNA is TGTGCCTGGAGTGTACCAGTCGGAGTGTACTTT.

V is TRBV5-1 and J is TRBJ2-1; tentative D call: TRBD2 (5 bases). The germline CDR1 and CDR2 sequences are SGHRS and YFSETQ. This CDR3 comprises 15 residues. The ends were cut back, 4 bases at V and 0 bases at J, with 11 bases in the middle. DNA of the CDR3: TGCGCCAGCAGCCGCAGCGGCTACTCCTACAATGAGCAGTTCTTC. Its protein product is CASSRSGYSYNEQFF.

The chain uses TRBV7-6 and TRBJ2-2; 9 bases fit TRBD1. Per germline, CDR1 SGHVS and CDR2 FNYEAQ. The CDR3 spans 16 residues. The trim removed 3 bases at V and 4 bases at J, leaving 6 bases unmatched. CDR3 protein: CASSFTGGSSTGELFF. CDR3 coding DNA: TGTGCCAGCAGCTTTACAGGGGGCAGTAGCACCGGGGAGCTGTTTTTT.

This chain connects TRBV6-5 to TRBJ1-1; D uncertain. Germline CDR1 is MNHEY and CDR2 is SVGAGI. The CDR3 totals 12 residues. Trimming shortened V by 2 bases and J by 8 bases, and 9 bases separated the two germline ends. CDR3 DNA sequence: TGTGCCAGCAGTTACACCGTGGGCGAAGCTTTCTTT. Amino acid sequence: CASSYTVGEAFF.